The clone carrying this T cell receptor (beta chain) was detected once. The antigen is not known. J was trimmed by 1 base and V by 6 bases; bases with no gene match: 4. The germline V gene has CDR1 SGHDT and CDR2 YYEEEE. The CDR3 spans 14 residues. The data are from a study of shared clonotypes between healthy human individuals. Turning to the study itself: There were three CD4 naive, three CD4 memory, two CD8 naive and one CD8 memory plates per donor.

Profiling relied on immunoSEQ multiplex PCR, and the TCRdb table lists in-frame clones only, not all of them. The sample carries a few million clones, under 95% recorded once. General observations from the study: Estimated richness values were generally larger in naive subsets than in memory subsets. Sorted-subset samples were not fully sequenced, rarefaction indicated. Only blood was sampled, and tissue TCR repertoires likely differ from blood ones.

The sequence was obtained from a man aged 18 to 29 in good health. Some clones in this sample may be carry-over from other donors' samples. V and J are TRBV5-6 and TRBJ2-1; 7 bases map to TRBD2. The sample consisted of naive CD4+ T cells from PBMCs. Documented subset: CD45RA+ positively selected. The CDR3 protein is CASTGLGSYNEQFF. Here the CDR3 DNA reads TGTGCCAGCACTGGACTAGGATCCTACAATGAGCAGTTCTTC.